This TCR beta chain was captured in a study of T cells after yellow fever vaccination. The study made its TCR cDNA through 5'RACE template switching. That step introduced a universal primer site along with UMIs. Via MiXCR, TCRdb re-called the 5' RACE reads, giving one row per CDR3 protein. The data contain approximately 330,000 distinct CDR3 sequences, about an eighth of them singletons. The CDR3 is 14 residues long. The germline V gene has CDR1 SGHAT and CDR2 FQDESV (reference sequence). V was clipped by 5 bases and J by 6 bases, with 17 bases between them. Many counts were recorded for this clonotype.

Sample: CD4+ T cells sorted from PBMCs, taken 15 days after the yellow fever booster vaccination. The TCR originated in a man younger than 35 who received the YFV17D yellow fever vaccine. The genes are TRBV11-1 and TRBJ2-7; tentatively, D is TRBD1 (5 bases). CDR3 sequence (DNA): TGTGCCAGCAGCGAGAATTCAGGGTCCCCCGAGCAGTACTTC. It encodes CASSENSGSPEQYF.